These T cell receptor beta chains were read from a single sample in a study of blood T cell repertoires in COVID-19. This table comes from immunoSEQ multiplex PCR, and its TCRdb copy is limited to in-frame clones, with some not included. The data contain under 300,000 clones, 80% to 90% of them singletons. Sequences were obtained from peripheral blood. Source of these receptors: a man aged 55 to 70 with acute or convalescent COVID-19. Both conserved end residues are part of each CDR3. Fields, in order: J gene, D gene, clone size, V gene, CDR3 protein, CDR3 DNA. The D gene is left open where the match is weak. Not every row has a clone size; where given, it reads once, few, many or a size class.

TRBJ2-1,TRBD2,-,TRBV30,CAWSVGAGGWNEQFF,TGTGCCTGGAGTGTTGGAGCGGGAGGGTGGAATGAGCAGTTCTTC
TRBJ1-3,TRBD1,-,TRBV11-3,CASSLTGVTGNTIYF,TGTGCCAGCAGCTTAACAGGGGTCACTGGAAACACCATATATTTT
TRBJ1-4,-,once,TRBV15,CATSSAGSENEKLFF,TGTGCCACCAGCTCGGCAGGGTCCGAGAATGAAAAACTGTTTTTT
TRBJ2-7,-,-,TRBV7-2,CASSLESVAYEQYF,TGTGCCAGCAGCTTAGAATCGGTCGCCTACGAGCAGTACTTC
TRBJ2-1,TRBD2,-,TRBV30,CAWSGGLAGVNEQFF,TGTGCCTGGAGTGGGGGGCTAGCGGGAGTAAATGAGCAGTTCTTC
TRBJ2-3,-,-,TRBV6-5,CASRDSLTDTQYF,TGTGCCAGCAGGGACAGCCTCACAGATACGCAGTATTTT
TRBJ1-1,-,-,TRBV5-1,CASSTGRGNTEAFF,TGCGCCAGCAGCACGGGTAGAGGGAACACTGAAGCTTTCTTT
TRBJ2-2,-,-,TRBV15,CATESGGRGTGELFF,TGTGCCACCGAATCAGGAGGGAGAGGCACCGGGGAGCTGTTTTTT
TRBJ1-1,TRBD1,-,TRBV5-4,CASSYRGRNTEAFF,TGTGCCAGCAGCTACAGGGGGCGCAACACTGAAGCTTTCTTT
TRBJ2-2,-,-,TRBV7-3,CASSLNPGPSSGELFF,TGTGCCAGCAGCTTGAACCCCGGGCCTAGCTCGGGGGAGCTGTTTTTT
TRBJ2-7,-,-,TRBV29-1,CSVPIASSYEQYF,TGCAGCGTACCCATAGCGAGCTCCTACGAGCAGTACTTC
TRBJ2-7,TRBD1,once,TRBV10-3,CAIERDSSYEQYF,TGTGCCATCGAACGGGACAGCTCCTACGAGCAGTACTTC
TRBJ1-3,-,-,TRBV9,CASSVDPRGGNTIYF,TGTGCCAGCAGCGTAGATCCCCGCGGGGGAAACACCATATATTTT
TRBJ2-1,TRBD2,-,TRBV11-1,CASSSQGLAVEDEQFF,TGTGCCAGCAGCTCCCAGGGACTAGCGGTGGAAGATGAGCAGTTCTTC
TRBJ2-2,-,-,TRBV7-7,CASSLGTGTSGELFF,TGTGCTAGCAGCTTAGGAACAGGCACCTCCGGGGAGCTGTTTTTT
TRBJ1-5,TRBD1,-,TRBV5-1,CASSLTGESQPQHF,TGCGCCAGCAGTCTGACAGGGGAAAGTCAGCCCCAGCATTTT
TRBJ2-7,TRBD1,-,TRBV5-4,CASSPDRGSYEQYF,TGTGCCAGCAGCCCGGACAGGGGGTCCTACGAGCAGTACTTC
TRBJ1-5,TRBD1,-,TRBV6-2/TRBV6-3,CASSPGTGERQPQHF,TGTGCCAGCAGTCCCGGGACAGGGGAGCGTCAGCCCCAGCATTTT
TRBJ2-1,TRBD2,-,TRBV7-2,CASSASSGRVIYNEQFF,TGTGCCAGCAGCGCCTCTAGCGGGAGGGTGATCTACAATGAGCAGTTCTTC
TRBJ1-2,-,-,TRBV19,CASSIPPNYGYTF,TGTGCCAGTAGTATCCCCCCGAACTATGGCTACACCTTC
TRBJ1-1,TRBD1,-,TRBV5-1,CASSLDLTGEKAFF,TGCGCCAGCAGCTTGGACCTAACAGGGGAGAAGGCTTTCTTT
TRBJ2-2,-,-,TRBV6-2/TRBV6-3,CASSYSVVGRGGGELFF,TGTGCCAGCAGTTACTCGGTCGTCGGGAGAGGTGGCGGGGAGCTGTTTTTT
TRBJ1-2,TRBD1,-,TRBV27,CASSDRGYGYTF,TGTGCCAGCAGTGACAGGGGCTATGGCTACACCTTC
TRBJ1-4,-,-,TRBV11-2,CASSLDGGTTNEKLFF,TGTGCCAGCAGCTTGGATGGGGGGACAACTAATGAAAAACTGTTTTTT